This T cell receptor beta chain comes out of a study of a mutant IDH1 vaccine in newly diagnosed glioma. The CDR3 has 16 residues. Trimming cost V 4 bases and J 6 bases; bases outside gene matches: 11. Specified time point: week 5, during vaccination. The content of each vaccine dose was 300 ug of mutant IDH1 20-mer peptide, and topical imiquimod accompanied it. A word on this clone: The antigen remains unidentified.

The repertoire was sequenced with immunoSEQ multiplex PCR; TCRdb's copy has only in-frame clones and lacks some. This table holds some 60,000 clones, 85% to 90% found once. The rearrangement links TRBV5-3 to TRBJ2-2; 8 nucleotides agree with TRBD2. TRBV5-3 qualifies as an ORF whose function is uncertain. The clonotype originates from a middle-aged woman with glioma. The sample was PBMCs, taken from a glioma patient whose treatment included an IDH1 peptide vaccine. CDR3 sequence reads: CARSDTGTRRPGELFF. The CDR3 nucleotides read TGTGCCAGAAGCGACACCGGGACTAGGCGCCCCGGGGAGCTGTTTTTT.